This TCR beta chain came from a study of blood T cells in healthy people across ages. About this clonotype itself: Its antigen remains unidentified.

V was cut by 0 bases and J by 0 bases, with 17 bases left in between. Germline V gene sequence: CDR1 DFQATT, CDR2 SNEGSKA (reference sequence). The length of the CDR3 is 17 residues. For every donor, a draw yielded 9.5 to 10 milliliters of peripheral blood. A second PCR, run for about 6 to 11 cycles, used a sample-barcoded 5' primer plus a J-beta primer mix. TCRdb independently ran MiXCR on the 5' RACE reads; one entry per CDR3 protein. The profile shows roughly 1.6 million distinct CDR3 sequences, 30% to 35% of them singletons. Study-level findings and limits: Strong correlation existed between TCR beta diversity and naive T cell percentage. In older individuals, TCR beta diversity per million T cells was lower, falling roughly linearly with age. Researchers deemed the diversity estimates from one million T cells underestimates.

V gene TRBV20-1 combines with J gene TRBJ1-2, with TRBD1 as a possible D gene (5 bases). The sequence derives from a young woman in good health. Sequencing used blood. The DNA of the CDR3 is TGCAGTGCTAGAGATACCCTGGGACTCCATTCTAACTATGGCTACACCTTC. Translating gives CSARDTLGLHSNYGYTF.